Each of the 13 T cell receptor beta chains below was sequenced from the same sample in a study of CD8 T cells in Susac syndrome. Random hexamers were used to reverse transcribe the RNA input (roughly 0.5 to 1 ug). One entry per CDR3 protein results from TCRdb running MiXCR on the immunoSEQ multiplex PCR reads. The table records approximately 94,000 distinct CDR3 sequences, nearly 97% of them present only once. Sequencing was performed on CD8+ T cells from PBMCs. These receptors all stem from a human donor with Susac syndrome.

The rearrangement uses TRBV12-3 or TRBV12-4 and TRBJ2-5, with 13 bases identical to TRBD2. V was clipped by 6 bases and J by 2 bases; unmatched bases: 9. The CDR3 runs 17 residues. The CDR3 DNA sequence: TGTGCCAGCAGGCTGACTAGCGGGGGGATCGATCAAGAGACCCAGTACTTC. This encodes CASRLTSGGIDQETQYF.

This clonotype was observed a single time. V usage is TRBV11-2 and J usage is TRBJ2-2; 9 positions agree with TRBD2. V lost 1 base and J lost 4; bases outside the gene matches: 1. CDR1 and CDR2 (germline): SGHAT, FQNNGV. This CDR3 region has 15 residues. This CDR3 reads CASSLGREGTGELFF. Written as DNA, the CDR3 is TGTGCCAGCAGCTTAGGGCGGGAGGGCACCGGGGAGCTGTTTTTT.

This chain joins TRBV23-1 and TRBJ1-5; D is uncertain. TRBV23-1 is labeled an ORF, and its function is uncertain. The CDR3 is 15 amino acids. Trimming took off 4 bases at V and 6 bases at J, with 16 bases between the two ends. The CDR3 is CASSLRRRDGQPQHF. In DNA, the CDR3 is TGCGCCAGCAGTCTAAGAAGAAGGGATGGTCAGCCCCAGCATTTT.

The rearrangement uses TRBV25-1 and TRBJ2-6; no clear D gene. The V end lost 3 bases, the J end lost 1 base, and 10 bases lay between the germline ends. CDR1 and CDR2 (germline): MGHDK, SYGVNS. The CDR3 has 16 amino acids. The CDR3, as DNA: TGTGCCAGCAGTGATGCCAGGCTATCTGGGGCCAACGTCCTGACTTTC. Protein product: CASSDARLSGANVLTF.

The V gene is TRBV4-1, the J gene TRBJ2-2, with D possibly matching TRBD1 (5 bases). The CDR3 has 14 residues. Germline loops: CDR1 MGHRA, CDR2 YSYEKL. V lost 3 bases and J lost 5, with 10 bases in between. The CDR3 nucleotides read TGCGCCAGCAGCCAGGGGCGAAGTACCGGGGAGCTGTTTTTT. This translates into CASSQGRSTGELFF.

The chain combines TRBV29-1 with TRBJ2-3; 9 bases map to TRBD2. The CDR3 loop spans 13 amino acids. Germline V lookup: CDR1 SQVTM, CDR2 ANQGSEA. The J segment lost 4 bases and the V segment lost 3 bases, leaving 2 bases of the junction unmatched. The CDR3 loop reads CSVERGGPDTQYF. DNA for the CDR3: TGCAGCGTTGAGCGGGGGGGCCCAGATACGCAGTATTTT.

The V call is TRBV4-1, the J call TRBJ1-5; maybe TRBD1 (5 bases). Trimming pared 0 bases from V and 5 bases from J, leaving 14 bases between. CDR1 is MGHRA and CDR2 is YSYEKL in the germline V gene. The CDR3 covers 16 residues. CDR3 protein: CASSQDHGGGDQPQHF. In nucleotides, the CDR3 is TGCGCCAGCAGCCAAGATCACGGGGGAGGGGATCAGCCCCAGCATTTT.

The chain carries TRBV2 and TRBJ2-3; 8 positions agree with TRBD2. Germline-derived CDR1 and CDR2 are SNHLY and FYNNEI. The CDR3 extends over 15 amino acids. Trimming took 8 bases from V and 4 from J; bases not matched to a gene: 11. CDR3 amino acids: CASFVERGPSDTQYF. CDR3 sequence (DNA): TGTGCCAGCTTCGTTGAGCGGGGGCCGTCAGATACGCAGTATTTT.

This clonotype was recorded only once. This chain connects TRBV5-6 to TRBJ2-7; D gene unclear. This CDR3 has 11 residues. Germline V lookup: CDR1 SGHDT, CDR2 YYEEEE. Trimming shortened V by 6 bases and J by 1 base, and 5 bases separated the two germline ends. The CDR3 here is CASMNSYEQYF. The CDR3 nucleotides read TGTGCCAGCATGAATTCCTACGAGCAGTACTTC.

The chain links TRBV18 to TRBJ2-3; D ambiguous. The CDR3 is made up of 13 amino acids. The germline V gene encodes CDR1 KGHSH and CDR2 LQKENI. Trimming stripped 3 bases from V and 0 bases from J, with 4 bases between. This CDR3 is CASSPPSTDTQYF. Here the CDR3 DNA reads TGTGCCAGCTCACCCCCTAGCACAGATACGCAGTATTTT. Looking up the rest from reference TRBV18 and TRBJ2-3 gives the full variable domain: NAGVMQNPRHLVRRRGQEARLRCSPMKGHSHVYWYRQLPEEGLKFMVYLQKENIIDESGMPKERFSAEFPKEGPSILRIQQVVRGDSAAYFCASSPPSTDTQYFGPGTRLTVL.

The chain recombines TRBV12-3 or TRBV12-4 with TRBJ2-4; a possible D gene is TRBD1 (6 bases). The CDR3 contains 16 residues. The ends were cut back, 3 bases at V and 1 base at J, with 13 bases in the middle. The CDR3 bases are TGTGCCAGCAGTTTTCTGGTGGGGGCGGCCAAAAACATTCAGTACTTC. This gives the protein CASSFLVGAAKNIQYF.

CDR3 protein: CASSEAGAYNEQFF. The CDR3 DNA follows: TGCGCCAGCAGTGAAGCGGGAGCTTACAATGAGCAGTTCTTC. This chain links TRBV23-1 with TRBJ2-1; TRBD2 aligns across 8 bases. TRBV23-1 is flagged as an ORF with uncertain function. Losses at the gene ends were 5 bases for V and 4 bases for J; bases not matched to a gene: 4. This CDR3 is 14 amino acids long.

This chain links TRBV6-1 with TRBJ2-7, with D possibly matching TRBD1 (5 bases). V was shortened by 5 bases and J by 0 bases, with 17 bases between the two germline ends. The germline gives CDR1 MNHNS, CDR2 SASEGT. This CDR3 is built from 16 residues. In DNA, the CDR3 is TGTGCCAGCAGTCCCCATGGGGCCGACAGCTCCTACGAGCAGTACTTC. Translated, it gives CASSPHGADSSYEQYF.